The following is a TCR beta chain sequence with its context. This clone's antigen is unknown. No much larger clonotype is one base removed from it; base qualities were not supplied. TCRbeta CDR3 regions were amplified from genomic DNA by means of the immunoSEQ Assay, a bias-controlled multiplex PCR. Under the source paper's analysis protocol: The number of nucleated cells in each sample was estimated from the amplification of reference gene primers within the assay. Sequence reads were collapsed and filtered to measure the absolute abundance of every unique TCRbeta CDR3 rearrangement. Productive Simpson clonality was computed per sample as the square root of Simpson's diversity index over productive rearrangements. TCRdb stores this immuneACCESS table with in-frame sequences only. Part of the clones is absent; in the studies checked, under half of the shortfall reflects unresolved V genes, and no reason is known for the rest. The V and J calls and the clone size are those of that table, but D and trimming were determined from the DNA. The sample table contains 300,000 or so clones; only one count was recorded for approximately 86% of them. The biggest ten clones account for 4% to 5% of the sample.

This sample was taken from a study of blood T cell repertoires in COVID-19 (dated by TCRdb to the early 2020s). With respect to the entire study: Samples covering the acute and convalescent phases of COVID-19 were provided by collaborators in the United States, Italy and Spain. The dataset comprised deeply sampled blood TCRbeta repertoires from subjects exposed to, actively infected with, or recovered from COVID-19. The repertoires were made available in a free public database intended to serve as a resource for research on the immune response to SARS-CoV-2. Where HLA class I and class II types were available, the types were taken from metadata supplied by the sample provider, not from assay-based typing. The material from the prospective study consisted of cDNA or gDNA derived from T cells, B-cell-depleted T cells, or PBMCs. Samples came from the ongoing ImmuneRACE study (first 160 participants) plus 1,254 subjects from 6 global collaborators. Sample metadata almost always included a de-identified subject ID, COVID-19 status, age in years and sex.

Participants in the prospective study were enrolled through a virtual design, were aged 18 to 89 years, and lived in under 25 United States geographic areas. In the prospective study, cohorts were assigned on the basis of participant-reported clinical history obtained from a screening survey and a study questionnaire. In the prospective study, mobile phlebotomists collected whole blood, serum and a nasopharyngeal or oropharyngeal swab from each participant. Prospective study participants could optionally give additional blood draws and questionnaires over an approximately 2-month period. Before DNA extraction, blood samples from the prospective study were shipped at room temperature or frozen. Deletion took 2 bases off V and 4 bases off J, with a span of 4 bases between the germline ends. Including the terminal cysteine and phenylalanine, the CDR3 comprises 12 residues. Only CDR3 DNA is held: 36 bases, read in frame from base 1. As encoded in the germline V gene, CDR1 is MDHEN while CDR2 is SYDVKM.

What the study reported, not specific to this receptor: The quantity of clinical and demographic metadata differed by source and by participant and was supplied without curation.

The sequence links TRBV28 to TRBJ2-3, with the D gene not clear enough to name. The sequenced material came from PBMCs or T cells enriched from blood (not recorded which). The sequence was collected from a woman aged 40-49 years with acute COVID-19. The CDR3 loop reads CASSLTADTQYF. The nucleotide sequence is given as TGTGCCAGCAGTTTAACAGCAGATACGCAGTATTTT.